The 28 T cell receptor beta chains presented below share a single source sample, sequenced in a study of a mutant IDH1 vaccine in newly diagnosed glioma. Their antigen targets remain unknown. Sequencing used immunoSEQ multiplex PCR; TCRdb keeps in-frame clones, though not all of them. Here the sample spans tens of thousands of clones, roughly four fifths being singletons. Time point denoted: week 47, end of study. The content of each vaccine dose was 300 ug of mutant IDH1 20-mer peptide, and topical imiquimod accompanied it. The material sequenced was PBMCs, taken from a glioma patient whose treatment included an IDH1 peptide vaccine. These receptors originate from a man aged 25-45 years with glioma.

V and J are TRBV29-1 and TRBJ2-1; D gene unclear. The CDR3 totals 10 residues. V was trimmed by 7 bases and J by 10 bases, leaving 11 bases between them. The V gene's germline CDR1 is SQVTM and CDR2 ANQGSEA. The CDR3 DNA is TGCAGCGGATCTAACCAGGAGCAGTTCTTC. Residues: CSGSNQEQFF.

The V and J genes are TRBV7-9 and TRBJ1-5; D gene uncertain. The CDR3 runs 13 residues. Germline values: CDR1 SEHNR, CDR2 FQNEAQ (reference sequence). V was pared by 1 base and J by 6 bases, with 7 bases between. The CDR3 loop is CASSLGSSQPQHF. The CDR3 DNA reads as TGTGCCAGCAGCTTAGGTTCGTCTCAGCCCCAGCATTTT.

The J gene is TRBJ2-2, the V gene TRBV6-6, with 10 positions matching TRBD1. The CDR3 loop spans 16 amino acids. CDR1 MNHNY and CDR2 SVGAGI come from the germline V gene (reference sequence). Trimming cost V 7 bases and J 5 bases; bases outside gene matches: 10. The CDR3 coding sequence is TGTGCCAGCACCTTAGACAGGGGGCGCGATACCGGGGAGCTGTTTTTT. Its protein is CASTLDRGRDTGELFF.

V and J are TRBV19 and TRBJ2-5; tentatively, D is TRBD1 (6 bases). Germline CDR1 and CDR2: LNHDA and SQIVND (reference sequence). Trimming cost V 1 base and J 4 bases, with 22 bases left between them. This CDR3 contains 18 residues. CDR3 sequence: CASSIGWAGAAARETQYF. Here the CDR3 DNA reads TGTGCCAGTAGTATAGGCTGGGCAGGGGCCGCAGCTCGAGAGACCCAGTACTTC.

This chain uses TRBV18 with TRBJ1-1; 8 bases agree with TRBD1. CDR1 and CDR2 (germline): KGHSH, LQKENI. Germline trimming cut 0 bases from V and 4 bases from J; bases unmatched to any gene: 10. CDR3 length equals 17 residues. CDR3 sequence reads: CASSPPKTGAVITEAFF. The CDR3 DNA reads TGTGCCAGCTCACCACCCAAGACAGGGGCGGTTATCACTGAAGCTTTCTTT.

The chain uses TRBV5-5 and TRBJ2-7, with 7 bases that match TRBD1. Germline loops: CDR1 SGHKS, CDR2 YYEKEE (reference sequence). The CDR3 length is 15 residues. The trim removed 4 bases at V and 4 bases at J, leaving 11 bases unmatched. CDR3 amino acids: CASSVGTGTAYEQYF. In DNA, the CDR3 is TGTGCCAGCAGCGTGGGGACCGGGACAGCTTACGAGCAGTACTTC.

V gene TRBV29-1 combines with J gene TRBJ2-7; D is possibly TRBD1 (5 bases). V lost 4 bases and J lost 3, with 13 bases in between. Germline loops: CDR1 SQVTM, CDR2 ANQGSEA. The CDR3 sequence is 13 residues long. CDR3 amino acids: CSVVQVRGYEQYF. DNA of the CDR3: TGCAGCGTTGTACAGGTTAGGGGCTACGAGCAGTACTTC.

V gene TRBV29-1 combines with J gene TRBJ1-2; perhaps TRBD1 as D (5 bases). CDR3 length equals 20 residues. Germline CDR1 and CDR2: SQVTM and ANQGSEA. V lost 0 bases to trimming and J lost 4 bases, with 30 bases between them. The CDR3 spells CSVEDARLQRGPLFSYGYTF. CDR3 in DNA: TGCAGCGTTGAAGATGCTCGTTTGCAGAGGGGACCACTCTTTTCCTATGGCTACACCTTC.

This chain joins TRBV5-8 and TRBJ1-5; 12 bases agree with TRBD1. V gave up 1 base and J gave up 0 bases; unmatched junction bases: 5. The CDR3 sequence is 18 residues long. CDR1 SGHTS and CDR2 YDEGEE come from the germline V gene. CDR3 sequence: CASSLRGTGGHSNQPQHF. The CDR3 bases are TGTGCCAGCAGCTTGCGGGGGACAGGGGGCCATAGCAATCAGCCCCAGCATTTT. Looking up the rest from reference TRBV5-8 and TRBJ1-5 gives the full variable domain: EAGVTQSPTHLIKTRGQQATLRCSPISGHTSVYWYQQALGLGLQFLLWYDEGEERNRGNFPPRFSGRQFPNYSSELNVNALELEDSALYLCASSLRGTGGHSNQPQHFGDGTRLSIL.

The chain combines TRBV7-2 with TRBJ2-1; D is undetermined. Trimming shortened V by 2 bases and J by 8 bases, and 4 bases separated the two germline ends. Germline CDR1 reads SGHTA; CDR2 reads FQGNSA. The CDR3 loop spans 11 amino acids. The CDR3 DNA sequence: TGTGCCAGCAGCTTATATGATGAGCAGTTCTTC. Its translation is CASSLYDEQFF.

The sample holds one count of this clone. The CDR3 bases are TGTGCCAGCAGCCGCTCGTTGGGCTACGAGCAGTACTTC. It codes for CASSRSLGYEQYF. This chain joins TRBV5-6 and TRBJ2-7; the D is unclear. CDR3 length equals 13 residues. Germline V lookup: CDR1 SGHDT, CDR2 YYEEEE. V lost 4 bases to trimming and J lost 3 bases, with 11 bases between them.

This clone was seen only once. The chain joins TRBV5-4 to TRBJ2-3; 9 bases agree with TRBD1. V gave up 4 bases and J gave up 4 bases; unmatched junction bases: 10. This CDR3 is 16 amino acids long. Germline CDR1 reads SGHNT; CDR2 reads YYREEE (reference sequence). The CDR3 is CASSPARDRVPDTQYF. The DNA for the CDR3 is TGTGCCAGCAGCCCGGCCAGGGACAGGGTTCCAGATACGCAGTATTTT. Full variable domain (remainder filled in from reference TRBV5-4 and TRBJ2-3): ETGVTQSPTHLIKTRGQQVTLRCSSQSGHNTVSWYQQALGQGPQFIFQYYREEENGRGNFPPRFSGLQFPNYSSELNVNALELDDSALYLCASSPARDRVPDTQYFGPGTRLTVL.

This clone appeared a single time. This chain links TRBV5-1 with TRBJ1-4; D unresolved. V lost 0 bases to trimming and J lost 0 bases, with 15 bases between them. Germline CDR1 and CDR2: SGHRS and YFSETQ. The CDR3 has 18 residues. DNA for the CDR3: TGCGCCAGCAGCTTGGAAGGGTGGCAGCTAGCAACTAATGAAAAACTGTTTTTT. Encoded protein: CASSLEGWQLATNEKLFF.

The chain employs TRBV2 and TRBJ2-1, with D uncertain. This CDR3 is 13 amino acids long. Trimming left V 10 bases short and J 3 bases short, with 13 bases between. The germline gives CDR1 SNHLY, CDR2 FYNNEI. Here the CDR3 reads CAIRTLHYNEQFF. CDR3 DNA: TGTGCCATTCGGACCTTACACTACAATGAGCAGTTCTTC.

This clone was observed a few times. The chain employs TRBV7-8 and TRBJ1-5, with 7 positions matching TRBD1. Trimming removed 6 bases from V and 2 bases from J; junction bases left unmatched: 7. This CDR3 has 15 amino acids. Germline loops: CDR1 SGHVS, CDR2 FQNEAQ. CDR3 sequence: CASSPITGGNQPQHF. CDR3 sequence (DNA): TGTGCCAGCAGTCCTATTACAGGGGGCAATCAGCCCCAGCATTTT. Based on the CDR3 plus reference TRBV7-8 and TRBJ1-5, the full variable domain is GAGVSQSPRYKVAKRGQDVALRCDPISGHVSLFWYQQALGQGPEFLTYFQNEAQLDKSGLPSDRFFAERPEGSVSTLKIQRTQQEDSAVYLCASSPITGGNQPQHFGDGTRLSIL.

V and J are TRBV6-5 and TRBJ1-4; D possibly corresponds to TRBD1 (5 bases). V was shortened by 2 bases and J by 0 bases, with 10 bases between the two germline ends. The CDR3 covers 16 residues. The germline gives CDR1 MNHEY, CDR2 SVGAGI. In nucleotides, the CDR3 is TGTGCCAGCAGTTACCGTGGGGACCCAACTAATGAAAAACTGTTTTTT. This translates into CASSYRGDPTNEKLFF.

This rearrangement joins TRBV7-2 to TRBJ2-5; perhaps TRBD1 as D (6 bases). Germline CDR1 SGHTA, CDR2 FQGNSA. Trimming stripped 5 bases from V and 1 base from J, with 14 bases between. The CDR3 spans 15 residues. CDR3 DNA sequence: TGTGCCAGCAGCACCGTGGACAGAGCCCAAGAGACCCAGTACTTC. Protein sequence: CASSTVDRAQETQYF.

The chain carries TRBV5-4 and TRBJ2-3; 7 bases match TRBD2. The germline CDR1 and CDR2 sequences are SGHNT and YYREEE (reference sequence). The CDR3 sequence is 16 residues long. The ends lost 1 base at V and 0 bases at J; junction bases unmatched: 5. CDR3 sequence: CASSLRLAGSTDTQYF. CDR3 DNA sequence: TGTGCCAGCAGCTTGAGGTTAGCGGGTAGCACAGATACGCAGTATTTT.

The rearrangement uses TRBV29-1 and TRBJ2-1; no reliable D call. There are 12 residues in the CDR3. Trimming removed 1 base from V and 10 bases from J, with 11 bases in between. Per the germline V gene, CDR1 is SQVTM and CDR2 is ANQGSEA. The DNA of the CDR3 is TGCAGCGTTGAAGGACATGTACCCGAGCAGTTCTTC. Protein: CSVEGHVPEQFF.

The V call is TRBV28, the J call TRBJ2-5; 7 nucleotides line up with TRBD1. Trimming took 6 bases from V and 5 from J; bases not matched to a gene: 9. CDR1 is MDHEN, CDR2 SYDVKM, per germline. The CDR3 runs 14 residues. The CDR3 protein is CASSGDRVGETQYF. As DNA, the CDR3 is TGTGCCAGCAGCGGAGACAGGGTTGGGGAGACCCAGTACTTC.

The chain uses TRBV25-1 and TRBJ1-1; D gene ambiguous. The CDR3 length is 14 residues. Germline-derived CDR1 and CDR2 are MGHDK and SYGVNS. Trimming removed 2 bases at V and 4 bases at J, with 11 bases between. CDR3 bases: TGTGCCAGCAGTGAAAGAGTAAGCGGCACTGAAGCTTTCTTT. This encodes CASSERVSGTEAFF.

The chain employs TRBV30 and TRBJ2-7, with D possibly matching TRBD1 (6 bases). Germline loops: CDR1 GTSNPN, CDR2 SVGIG (reference sequence). The V end lost 7 bases, the J end lost 7 bases, and 23 bases lay between the germline ends. The CDR3 extends over 14 amino acids. Written as DNA, the CDR3 is TGTGCCTACGCGAGCCGGGACATGTTTTTTGAGCAGTACTTC. Amino acids: CAYASRDMFFEQYF.

The DNA of the CDR3 is TGTGCCAGTACCTGGGGGACAGGGATAGGTCAGCCCCAGCATTTT. It encodes CASTWGTGIGQPQHF. This rearrangement joins TRBV19 to TRBJ1-5, with TRBD1 matching 9 bases. This CDR3 is built from 15 residues. Germline trimming cut 7 bases from V and 6 bases from J; bases unmatched to any gene: 10. From germline, CDR1 is LNHDA and CDR2 SQIVND (reference sequence).

The chain joins TRBV4-2 to TRBJ1-1; D remains unclear. The germline V gene has CDR1 LGHNA and CDR2 YNFKEQ. This CDR3 comprises 15 residues. Trimming left V 0 bases short and J 1 base short, with 9 bases between. The CDR3 DNA is TGTGCCAGCAGCCAAGAGGGCGGAAAGAACACTGAAGCTTTCTTT. Protein: CASSQEGGKNTEAFF.

The genes are TRBV2 and TRBJ1-1, with D tentatively TRBD1 (5 bases). Looked up from germline, CDR1 is SNHLY and CDR2 is FYNNEI. The CDR3 is 13 amino acids. The V end was cut by 8 bases, the J end by 8 bases, with 18 bases between. CDR3 DNA sequence: TGTGCCAGCCAAAGTACCTGGGACCGGGAAGCTTTCTTT. This sequence encodes CASQSTWDREAFF.

The chain links TRBV5-4 to TRBJ2-7; no clear D. This CDR3 is 13 amino acids long. CDR1 and CDR2 (germline): SGHNT, YYREEE (reference sequence). Trimming removed 4 bases from V and 2 bases from J, with 10 bases in between. CDR3 sequence: CASSIKTAYEQYF. CDR3 DNA sequence: TGTGCCAGCAGCATCAAAACAGCCTACGAGCAGTACTTC. Variable domain in full (rest from reference TRBV5-4 and TRBJ2-7): ETGVTQSPTHLIKTRGQQVTLRCSSQSGHNTVSWYQQALGQGPQFIFQYYREEENGRGNFPPRFSGLQFPNYSSELNVNALELDDSALYLCASSIKTAYEQYFGPGTRLTVT.

The V gene is TRBV6-5, the J gene TRBJ2-5, with unresolved D. This CDR3 is built from 14 residues. Trimming stripped 8 bases from V and 6 bases from J, with 19 bases between. Germline-derived CDR1 and CDR2 are MNHEY and SVGAGI. This CDR3 is CASLDGLARQTQYF. CDR3 coding DNA: TGTGCCAGCTTAGATGGTTTGGCGCGACAGACCCAGTACTTC.

This clone was detected only a few times. The chain joins TRBV29-1 to TRBJ1-1, with TRBD1 as a possible D gene (5 bases). Per germline, CDR1 SQVTM and CDR2 ANQGSEA. The CDR3 extends over 12 amino acids. The germline V and J ends were trimmed by 6 bases and 5 bases, with 13 bases remaining between them. Here the CDR3 reads CSVGQIGTEAFF. As DNA, the CDR3 is TGCAGCGTAGGACAAATAGGGACTGAAGCTTTCTTT.